The rows below give T cell receptor beta chains drawn from one sample of a study of blood T cell repertoires in COVID-19. TCRdb keeps only in-frame clones here, not all; method: immunoSEQ multiplex PCR. Of about 140,000 clones listed, 80% to 85% are singletons. The source material was peripheral blood. Receptors originate from a human donor in a cohort sampled during active COVID-19. CDR3s include the opening cysteine and the closing phenylalanine or tryptophan. Each record gives: V gene, J gene, clone size, CDR3 length, D gene, CDR3 protein, CDR3 DNA. A D gene is named only where the DNA matches it firmly. Rows give clone size only sometimes, using once, few, many, or a class for an expanded clone.

>TRBV5-1|TRBJ2-3|once|14|TRBD1
CASSDRGSTDTQYF
TGCGCCAGTTCAGACAGGGGAAGCACAGATACGCAGTATTTT
>TRBV11-2|TRBJ1-3|-|14|TRBD1
CASSQDREGNTIYF
TGTGCCAGCAGCCAAGACAGGGAAGGAAACACCATATATTTT
>TRBV28|TRBJ2-7|-|13|TRBD2
CASTRGETYEQYF
TGTGCCAGCACCCGGGGGGAGACCTACGAGCAGTACTTC
>TRBV3-1/TRBV3-2|TRBJ1-3|-|13|-
CASSQDGGNTIYF
TGTGCCAGCAGCCAAGACGGGGGGAACACCATATATTTT
>TRBV5-6|TRBJ1-1|-|16|TRBD1
CASSLSIRTGGFVAFF
TGTGCCAGCAGCCTCTCAATAAGGACAGGGGGCTTCGTGGCTTTCTTT
>TRBV5-1|TRBJ2-3|-|16|TRBD1
CASSPQTGDRTDTQYF
TGCGCCAGCAGCCCCCAGACAGGGGACAGGACAGATACGCAGTATTTT
>TRBV19|TRBJ2-1|-|16|TRBD2
CASSSPGTSFYNEQFF
TGTGCCAGTAGTAGTCCCGGGACTAGTTTCTACAATGAGCAGTTCTTC
>TRBV6-5|TRBJ1-5|-|14|-
CASSYSTAYQPQHF
TGTGCCAGCAGTTACAGTACAGCCTATCAGCCCCAGCATTTT
>TRBV6-1|TRBJ1-5|-|14|-
CASSEWLENQPQHF
TGTGCCAGCAGTGAATGGCTGGAGAATCAGCCCCAGCATTTT
>TRBV6-5|TRBJ2-7|-|15|TRBD1
CASRLTGGFSYEQYF
TGTGCCAGCAGGCTTACAGGGGGCTTCTCCTACGAGCAGTACTTC